The 13 T cell receptor beta chains below come from one sample, sequenced in a study of T cell changes during pregnancy in multiple sclerosis. Here immunoSEQ multiplex PCR was the method, and the copy in TCRdb shows in-frame clones only, minus some. The repertoire holds fewer than 110,000 clones, with 92% as singletons. The sample consisted of peripheral blood, taken after pregnancy. The receptors derive from a female donor with multiple sclerosis, enrolled in a pregnancy study.

This sequence joins TRBV4-3 and TRBJ2-1, with 9 bases fitting TRBD2. This CDR3 is built from 16 residues. The germline V gene has CDR1 LGHNA and CDR2 YSLEER. Trimming at V came to 4 bases and at J to 8 bases, leaving 12 bases not matched to a gene. The CDR3 bases are TGCGCCAGCAGCCGTCGCGGGGGGGCGGGTTCTGATGAGCAGTTCTTC. Translated: CASSRRGGAGSDEQFF.

The rearrangement links TRBV10-1 to TRBJ2-1, with 16 bases that match TRBD2. The CDR3 spans 19 residues. Germline V gene data show CDR1 as WNHNN and CDR2 as SYGVQD (reference sequence). Trimming took 8 bases from V and 3 from J; bases not matched to a gene: 13. For the CDR3, the DNA is TGCGCCAGCGCTCAAATAACGGGACTAGCGGGAGGGGGCTACAATGAGCAGTTCTTC. This sequence encodes CASAQITGLAGGGYNEQFF.

The chain is built from TRBV29-1 and TRBJ2-7, with 7 bases fitting TRBD1. The germline V gene has CDR1 SQVTM and CDR2 ANQGSEA. The V and J ends lost 3 bases and 5 bases, in that order; junction bases with no gene match: 4. The CDR3 extends over 12 amino acids. CDR3 coding DNA: TGCAGCGTTGACGGCACAGGGGACGAGCAGTACTTC. Protein product: CSVDGTGDEQYF.

The V call is TRBV19, the J call TRBJ1-2; D remains ambiguous. Germline V gives CDR1 LNHDA, CDR2 SQIVND (reference sequence). The CDR3 length is 15 residues. The ends were cut back, 3 bases at V and 4 bases at J, with 15 bases in the middle. The CDR3 sequence: CASSMGGGPSYGYTF. The DNA for the CDR3 is TGTGCCAGTAGTATGGGAGGAGGCCCGTCCTATGGCTACACCTTC.

This clone was detected only a few times. This chain joins TRBV9 and TRBJ1-5; the D gene is possibly TRBD1 (6 bases). CDR3 size: 15 residues. Germline V gene sequence: CDR1 SGDLS, CDR2 YYNGEE. Trimming took off 3 bases at V and 4 bases at J, with 14 bases between the two ends. CDR3 region: CASSASDSLNQPQHF. The CDR3, as DNA: TGTGCCAGCAGCGCCTCGGACAGCCTTAATCAGCCCCAGCATTTT.

The CDR3 nucleotides read TGTGCCTGGAGCCACGACAGTATGTGGAATCAGCCCCAGCATTTT. Protein: CAWSHDSMWNQPQHF. V is TRBV30 and J is TRBJ1-5; a possible D gene is TRBD1 (5 bases). Trimming took off 3 bases at V and 4 bases at J, with 16 bases between the two ends. The germline V gene has CDR1 GTSNPN and CDR2 SVGIG (reference sequence). This CDR3 is built from 15 residues.

This chain joins TRBV19 and TRBJ1-2, with D possibly being TRBD1 (6 bases). The CDR3 extends over 14 amino acids. Trimming took off 9 bases at V and 2 bases at J, with 16 bases between the two ends. Germline V gene data show CDR1 as LNHDA and CDR2 as SQIVND (reference sequence). In DNA form, the CDR3 reads TGTGCCAGCCAAAGACTCACAGGGAACTATGGCTACACCTTC. Amino acid sequence: CASQRLTGNYGYTF.

The genes are TRBV5-1 and TRBJ2-3; D is possibly TRBD1 (6 bases). This CDR3 has 13 amino acids. CDR1 SGHRS and CDR2 YFSETQ come from the germline V gene. Trimming took off 2 bases at V and 6 bases at J, with 10 bases between the two ends. The DNA for the CDR3 is TGCGCCAGCAGCTTTAAACAGGGCGATACGCAGTATTTT. Protein product: CASSFKQGDTQYF.

V usage is TRBV7-2 and J usage is TRBJ2-5; weak D call: TRBD2 (6 bases). In germline, CDR1 is SGHTA, CDR2 FQGNSA. Trimming stripped 3 bases from V and 2 bases from J, with 13 bases between. This CDR3 has 15 residues. This CDR3 is CASSFRASEQETQYF. The CDR3 nucleotides read TGTGCCAGCAGCTTTAGGGCTAGCGAGCAAGAGACCCAGTACTTC.

V is TRBV29-1 and J is TRBJ2-1; TRBD1 matches 7 bases. Germline CDR1 reads SQVTM; CDR2 reads ANQGSEA. V lost 6 bases and J lost 2; bases outside the gene matches: 10. The CDR3 is 15 residues long. The CDR3 is CSVETTGNTYNEQFF. In DNA form, the CDR3 reads TGCAGCGTAGAGACGACAGGGAACACCTACAATGAGCAGTTCTTC.

The CDR3 nucleotides are TGTGCCAGCAGCTCACTCGGGGGGGCCTACGAGCAGTACTTC. Its protein is CASSSLGGAYEQYF. The chain combines TRBV11-2 with TRBJ2-7, with TRBD2 matching 8 bases. The CDR3 has 14 residues. The trim removed 4 bases at V and 2 bases at J, leaving 4 bases unmatched. CDR1 is SGHAT, CDR2 FQNNGV, per germline. The full variable domain, rest sourced from reference TRBV11-2 and TRBJ2-7, is EAGVAQSPRYKIIEKRQSVAFWCNPISGHATLYWYQQILGQGPKLLIQFQNNGVVDDSQLPKDRFSAERLKGVDSTLKIQPAKLEDSAVYLCASSSLGGAYEQYFGPGTRLTVT.

This chain links TRBV4-2 with TRBJ1-2; 12 positions match TRBD1. V shed 0 bases, J shed 6 bases, and the junction held 5 bases outside the gene matches. CDR1 and CDR2 (germline): LGHNA, YNFKEQ. The CDR3 spans 16 residues. CDR3 loop: CASSQDGTGGFNGYTF. CDR3 in DNA: TGTGCCAGCAGCCAAGATGGGACAGGGGGCTTCAATGGCTACACCTTC.

J is TRBJ1-2 and V is TRBV5-4; TRBD1 aligns across 7 bases. CDR1 and CDR2 (germline): SGHNT, YYREEE (reference sequence). This CDR3 comprises 15 residues. The junction had 14 bases not matched to a gene; V was cut back by 4 bases and J by 8 bases. The CDR3 here is CASSQGVKGALGYTF. The DNA for the CDR3 is TGTGCCAGCAGCCAAGGTGTGAAGGGGGCGCTCGGCTACACCTTC.